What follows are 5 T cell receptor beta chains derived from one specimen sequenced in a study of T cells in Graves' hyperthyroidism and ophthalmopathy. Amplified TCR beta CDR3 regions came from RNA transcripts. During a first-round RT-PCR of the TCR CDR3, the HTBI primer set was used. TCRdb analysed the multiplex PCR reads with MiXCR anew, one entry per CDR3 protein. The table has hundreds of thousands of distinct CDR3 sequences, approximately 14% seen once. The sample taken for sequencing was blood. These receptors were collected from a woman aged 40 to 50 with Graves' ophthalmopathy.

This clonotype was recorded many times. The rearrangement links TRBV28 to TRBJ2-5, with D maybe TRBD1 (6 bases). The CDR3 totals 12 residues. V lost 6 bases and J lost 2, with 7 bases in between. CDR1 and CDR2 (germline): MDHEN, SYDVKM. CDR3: CASSQGQETQYF. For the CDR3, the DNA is TGTGCCAGCAGCCAGGGGCAAGAGACCCAGTACTTC.

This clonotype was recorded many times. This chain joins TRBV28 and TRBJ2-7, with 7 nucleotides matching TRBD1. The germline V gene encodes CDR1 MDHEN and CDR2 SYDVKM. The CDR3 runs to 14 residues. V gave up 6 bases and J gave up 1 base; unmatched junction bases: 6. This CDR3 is CASRRQGGSYEQYF. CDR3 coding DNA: TGTGCCAGCAGAAGACAGGGTGGATCCTACGAGCAGTACTTC.

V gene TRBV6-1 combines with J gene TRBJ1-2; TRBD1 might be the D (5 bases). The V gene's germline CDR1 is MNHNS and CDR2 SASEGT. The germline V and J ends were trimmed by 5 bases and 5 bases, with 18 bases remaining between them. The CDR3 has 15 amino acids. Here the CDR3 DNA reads TGTGCCAGCAGTCTACCGGGACGCCAACAGTATGGCTACACCTTC. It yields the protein CASSLPGRQQYGYTF.

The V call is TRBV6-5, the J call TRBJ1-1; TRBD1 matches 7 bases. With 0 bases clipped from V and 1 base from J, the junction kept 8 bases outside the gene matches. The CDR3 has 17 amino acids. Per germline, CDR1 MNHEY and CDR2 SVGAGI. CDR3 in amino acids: CASSYSLSDRANTEAFF. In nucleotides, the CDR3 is TGTGCCAGCAGTTACTCCCTTAGCGACAGGGCGAACACTGAAGCTTTCTTT.

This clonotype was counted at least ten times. DNA of the CDR3: TGCAGTGCTAGAGCTAGCGGGGGGGTCTCGGGCACAGATACGCAGTATTTT. This gives the protein CSARASGGVSGTDTQYF. The chain combines TRBV20-1 with TRBJ2-3, with 12 bases aligning to TRBD2. Losses at the gene ends were 1 base for V and 1 base for J; bases not matched to a gene: 6. Germline V CDR1 and CDR2: DFQATT, SNEGSKA (reference sequence). This CDR3 has 17 amino acids.